What follows are 17 T cell receptor beta chains derived from one specimen sequenced in a study of CD8+ T cells in alopecia areata. Indicated treatment: oral pan-JAK inhibitor, 5-10 mg twice daily. Reverse transcription of extracted RNA yielded cDNA, which provided the sequencing template. Repertoires were generated with immunoSEQ multiplex PCR, while TCRdb's copy carries only in-frame clones and drops some. The data contain 150,000 to 200,000 clones, approximately 52% of them seen just once; the ten biggest clones take up 16%. The sequences come from CD4+ T cells sorted from blood, collected at approximately week 55, from a patient treated with tofacitinib. The receptors shown here come from a human donor with alopecia areata.

This clone was recorded a few times. One end of the junction fails to match germline, which may point to a read error. This chain uses TRBV15 with TRBJ2-7, with D uncertain. CDR3 length: 13 residues. CDR1 is LNHNV, CDR2 YYDKDF, per germline (reference sequence). The CDR3 spells CATSREIPGVRVF. The CDR3 DNA reads TGTGCCACCAGCAGAGAAATTCCCGGCGTTAGGGTCTTC.

This clone was detected only a few times. The chain is built from TRBV19 and TRBJ2-2; D gene ambiguous. This CDR3 is built from 14 residues. Germline CDR1 is LNHDA and CDR2 is SQIVND (reference sequence). Trimming pared 3 bases from V and 3 bases from J, leaving 8 bases between. The CDR3 region has the DNA TGTGCCAGTAGTATCGGGCAGCACACCGGGGAGCTGTTTTTT. The encoded protein is CASSIGQHTGELFF. The full variable domain, its missing parts supplied by reference TRBV19 and TRBJ2-2, is DGGITQSPKYLFRKEGQNVTLSCEQNLNHDAMYWYRQDPGQGLRLIYYSQIVNDFQKGDIAEGYSVSREKKESFPLTVTSAQKNPTAFYLCASSIGQHTGELFFGEGSRLTVL.

The sample holds a few counts of this clone. The rearrangement uses TRBV29-1 and TRBJ2-5; D is uncertain. Germline values: CDR1 SQVTM, CDR2 ANQGSEA. V was clipped by 5 bases and J by 1 base, with 14 bases between them. The CDR3 extends over 14 amino acids. The CDR3 region has the DNA TGCAGCGTTTCCAAGGGCAACGGCCAAGAGACCCAGTACTTC. It specifies CSVSKGNGQETQYF.

This clone was detected only a few times. This chain uses TRBV18 with TRBJ1-2; tentative D call: TRBD1 (5 bases). Germline V gene data show CDR1 as KGHSH and CDR2 as LQKENI. V was trimmed by 6 bases and J by 4 bases, leaving 15 bases between them. The CDR3 extends over 14 amino acids. The CDR3 loop is CASSSERGGYGYTF. CDR3 DNA: TGTGCCAGCTCGTCAGAAAGGGGTGGCTATGGCTACACCTTC.

This clone was picked up a small number of times. V is TRBV4-2 and J is TRBJ1-5; D remains ambiguous. Looked up from germline, CDR1 is LGHNA and CDR2 is YNFKEQ. V was shortened by 1 base and J by 4 bases, with 11 bases between the two germline ends. The CDR3 runs to 15 residues. The CDR3 is CASSQVGEWNQPQHF. CDR3 DNA sequence: TGTGCCAGCAGCCAAGTCGGGGAGTGGAATCAGCCCCAGCATTTT.

This clone was seen more than once but under ten times. This chain uses TRBV10-3 with TRBJ1-1, with D perhaps matching TRBD1 (5 bases). The V gene lost 0 bases and the J gene lost 10 bases, with 9 bases spanning the gap. Germline CDR1 reads ENHRY; CDR2 reads SYGVKD. The CDR3 is made up of 12 amino acids. The CDR3 here is CAISESEGRAFF. CDR3 nucleotide sequence: TGTGCCATCAGTGAGTCGGAGGGGAGAGCTTTCTTT.

J is TRBJ2-1 and V is TRBV29-1; TRBD1 is a possible D gene (7 bases). Trimming removed 6 bases at V and 7 bases at J, with 13 bases between. Looked up from germline, CDR1 is SQVTM and CDR2 is ANQGSEA. There are 12 residues in the CDR3. CDR3 sequence: CSVEQGTNEQFF. CDR3 nucleotides: TGCAGCGTGGAACAGGGGACTAATGAGCAGTTCTTC.

The chain is built from TRBV13 and TRBJ2-7; 10 nucleotides align to TRBD2. The CDR3 length is 16 residues. From germline, CDR1 is PRHDT and CDR2 FYEKMQ (reference sequence). V shed 7 bases and J 3 bases; nucleotides not matched to a gene: 12. The CDR3 region has the DNA TGTGCCAGCACCCGATCCTCGCTAGCGGGGGACTACGAGCAGTACTTC. It encodes CASTRSSLAGDYEQYF.

This clone appeared a single time. The chain couples TRBV7-2 to TRBJ2-5; TRBD2 is a possible D gene (6 bases). Germline V gene lookup returns CDR1 SGHTA and CDR2 FQGNSA. The V gene lost 5 bases and the J gene lost 5 bases, with 15 bases spanning the gap. The CDR3 has 14 residues. The CDR3 here is CASSPGGARETQYF. CDR3 nucleotide sequence: TGTGCCAGCAGCCCCGGGGGAGCTCGGGAGACCCAGTACTTC.

This clone was recorded many times. The chain joins TRBV10-3 to TRBJ2-1, with D tentatively TRBD1 or TRBD2 (7 bases each). The V and J ends lost 6 bases and 1 base respectively, with 13 bases between them. The germline V gene has CDR1 ENHRY and CDR2 SYGVKD. The CDR3 has 15 residues. The CDR3 DNA sequence: TGTGCCATCAGCCGACAGGGAGGGTCCTACAATGAGCAGTTCTTC. Translated: CAISRQGGSYNEQFF.

This clone came up a few times. The chain combines TRBV25-1 with TRBJ1-5, with unresolved D. The CDR3 has 13 residues. From germline, CDR1 is MGHDK and CDR2 SYGVNS. V gave up 5 bases and J gave up 2 bases, with 7 bases separating them. CDR3 nucleotide sequence: TGTGCCAGCAGTTTTACCGGCAATCAGCCCCAGCATTTT. Translation: CASSFTGNQPQHF. The full variable domain, its missing parts supplied by reference TRBV25-1 and TRBJ1-5, is EADIYQTPRYLVIGTGKKITLECSQTMGHDKMYWYQQDPGMELHLIHYSYGVNSTEKGDLSSESTVSRIRTEHFPLTLESARPSHTSQYLCASSFTGNQPQHFGDGTRLSIL.

The genes are TRBV27 and TRBJ2-7, with no clear D. The CDR3 has 14 amino acids. The germline V gene has CDR1 MNHEY and CDR2 SMNVEV (reference sequence). Trimming took 11 bases from V and 2 from J, leaving 19 bases between them. The CDR3 nucleotides are TGTGCCGCCCGATACCGGAAATACGCCTACGAGCAGTACTTC. Its protein product is CAARYRKYAYEQYF.

This clone has just a few counts. The chain is built from TRBV30 and TRBJ1-5; unclear D gene. Trimming removed 1 base from V and 3 bases from J, with 16 bases in between. The germline V gene encodes CDR1 GTSNPN and CDR2 SVGIG (reference sequence). CDR3 length: 16 residues. The CDR3 reads CAWSAGKTVSNQPQHF. In DNA, the CDR3 is TGTGCCTGGAGTGCCGGTAAAACAGTTTCCAATCAGCCCCAGCATTTT.

There are a few counts of this clone. V gene TRBV29-1 combines with J gene TRBJ1-1, with D maybe TRBD1 (6 bases). The CDR3 loop spans 13 amino acids. Per germline, CDR1 SQVTM and CDR2 ANQGSEA. Trimming stripped 4 bases from V and 5 bases from J, with 14 bases between. CDR3 bases: TGCAGCGTTGGATCTAAGGGGGGGACTGAAGCTTTCTTT. It is translated as CSVGSKGGTEAFF.

V is TRBV5-1 and J is TRBJ2-1; TRBD2 matches 7 bases. CDR3 size: 15 residues. The V segment lost 1 base and the J segment 2 bases; nucleotides outside the gene matches: 3. In germline, CDR1 is SGHRS, CDR2 YFSETQ. The CDR3 DNA sequence: TGCGCCAGCAGCTTGTCCGGGACTACCTACAATGAGCAGTTCTTC. It is translated as CASSLSGTTYNEQFF.

The V and J genes are TRBV14 and TRBJ2-1; no clear D gene. Trimming cost V 1 base and J 15 bases, with 10 bases left between them. The length of the CDR3 is 11 residues. The germline CDR1 and CDR2 sequences are SGHDN and FVKESK. The chain's CDR3 is CASSQGSPAFF. The CDR3 coding sequence is TGTGCCAGCAGCCAAGGCAGCCCGGCGTTCTTC.

This clone appeared a few times. The gene calls are TRBV7-9 and TRBJ2-5; no reliable D call. The CDR3 spans 14 residues. Trimming took off 0 bases at V and 7 bases at J, with 12 bases between the two ends. The germline V gene has CDR1 SEHNR and CDR2 FQNEAQ (reference sequence). The CDR3 protein is CASSLALGGMTQYF. CDR3 in DNA: TGTGCCAGCAGCTTAGCCCTGGGTGGGATGACCCAGTACTTC. The whole variable domain, remainder taken from reference TRBV7-9 and TRBJ2-5, is DTGVSQNPRHKITKRGQNVTFRCDPISEHNRLYWYRQTLGQGPEFLTYFQNEAQLEKSRLLSDRFSAERPKGSFSTLEIQRTEQGDSAMYLCASSLALGGMTQYFGPGTRLLVL.